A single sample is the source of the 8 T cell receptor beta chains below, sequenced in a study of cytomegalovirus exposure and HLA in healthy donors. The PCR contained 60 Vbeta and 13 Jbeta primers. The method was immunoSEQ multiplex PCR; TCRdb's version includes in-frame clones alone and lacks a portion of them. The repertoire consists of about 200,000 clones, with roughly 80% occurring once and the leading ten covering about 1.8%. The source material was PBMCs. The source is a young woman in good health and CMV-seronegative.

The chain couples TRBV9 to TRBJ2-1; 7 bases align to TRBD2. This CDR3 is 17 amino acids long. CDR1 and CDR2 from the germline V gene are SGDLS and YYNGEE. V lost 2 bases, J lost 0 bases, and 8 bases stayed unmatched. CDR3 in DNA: TGTGCCAGCAGCGTCGGCGGGAGTACGAGCTCCTACAATGAGCAGTTCTTC. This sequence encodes CASSVGGSTSSYNEQFF.

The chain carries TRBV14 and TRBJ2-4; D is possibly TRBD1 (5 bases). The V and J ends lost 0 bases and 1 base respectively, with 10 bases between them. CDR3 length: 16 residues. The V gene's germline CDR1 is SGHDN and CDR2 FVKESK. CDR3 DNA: TGTGCCAGCAGCCAAGATAGGGGATGGGCCAAAAACATTCAGTACTTC. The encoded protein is CASSQDRGWAKNIQYF.

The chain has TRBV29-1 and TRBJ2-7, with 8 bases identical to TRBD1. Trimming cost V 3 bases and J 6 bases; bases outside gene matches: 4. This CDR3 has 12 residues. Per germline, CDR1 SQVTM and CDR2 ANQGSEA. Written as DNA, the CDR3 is TGCAGCGTTGAGGACAGGGTTGGCGAGCAGTACGTC. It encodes CSVEDRVGEQYV.

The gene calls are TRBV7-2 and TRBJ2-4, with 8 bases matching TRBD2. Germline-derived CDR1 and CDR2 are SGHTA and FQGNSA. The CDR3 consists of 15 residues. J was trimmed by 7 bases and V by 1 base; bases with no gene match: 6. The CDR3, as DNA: TGTGCCAGCAGCTTAGATACGGGAGGGGGGAACATTCAGTACTTC. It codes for CASSLDTGGGNIQYF.

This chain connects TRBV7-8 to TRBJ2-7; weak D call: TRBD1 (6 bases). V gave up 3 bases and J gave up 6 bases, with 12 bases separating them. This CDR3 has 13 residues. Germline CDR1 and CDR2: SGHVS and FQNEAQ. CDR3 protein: CASSFSLGGEQYF. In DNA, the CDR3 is TGTGCCAGCAGCTTTTCCTTAGGGGGCGAGCAGTACTTC.

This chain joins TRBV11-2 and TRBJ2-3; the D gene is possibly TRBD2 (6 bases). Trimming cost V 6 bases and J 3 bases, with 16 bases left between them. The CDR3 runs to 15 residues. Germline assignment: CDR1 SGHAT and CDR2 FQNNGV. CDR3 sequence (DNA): TGTGCCAGCAGAAAGGTGGGAGGTGGAACAGATACGCAGTATTTT. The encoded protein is CASRKVGGGTDTQYF.

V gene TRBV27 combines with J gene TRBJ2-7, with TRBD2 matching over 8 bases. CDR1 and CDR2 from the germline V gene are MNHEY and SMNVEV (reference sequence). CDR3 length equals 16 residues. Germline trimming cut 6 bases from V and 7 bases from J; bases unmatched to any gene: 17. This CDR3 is CASRSLTGTRRNEQYF. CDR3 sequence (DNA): TGTGCCAGCAGATCCCTGACGGGGACTAGAAGAAATGAGCAGTACTTC.

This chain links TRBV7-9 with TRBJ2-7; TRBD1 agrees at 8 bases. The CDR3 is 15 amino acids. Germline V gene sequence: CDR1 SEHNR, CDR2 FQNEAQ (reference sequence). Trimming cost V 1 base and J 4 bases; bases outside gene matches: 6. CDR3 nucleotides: TGTGCCAGCAGCTTAGGTGAGACAGGGGATTACGAGCAGTACTTC. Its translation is CASSLGETGDYEQYF.